This TCR beta chain appears in the sequencing data of a study of T cell responses to AZD1222 COVID-19 vaccine. Whole-study results and caveats: Donors skewed white British and female; clonal diversity was possibly underestimated. Sampled repertoires all dated from after the peak T cell response. Just a handful of people given AZD1222 tested seropositive at baseline. Reports indicate that nearly half of spike-specific TCRs are directed at unmutated variant regions.

As for this clone: The antigen remains unidentified.

Libraries were prepared by immunoSEQ multiplex PCR; TCRdb keeps only in-frame clonotypes and omits some of them. The table has over 100,000 clones, 86% seen once. This material consisted of peripheral blood, taken on day 0 of AZD1222 vaccination. This clonotype was obtained from an adult in good health.

CDR3 nucleotides: TGTGCCAGCACCACCGAAGGGACTGAAGCTTTCTTT. This translates into CASTTEGTEAFF. This sequence joins TRBV12-3 or TRBV12-4 and TRBJ1-1; unclear D gene. V gave up 7 bases and J gave up 5 bases, with 11 bases separating them. The CDR3 is made up of 12 amino acids.